Listed below are T cell receptor beta chains from one sample, sequenced in a study of blood T cell repertoires in COVID-19. Using immunoSEQ multiplex PCR, the repertoire was profiled, and TCRdb retains in-frame clones only, with some absent. The sample has over 150,000 clones; around four fifths are singletons. The source material was PBMCs or T cells enriched from blood (not recorded which). The receptors were sampled from a man aged 40-50 years who had recovered from COVID-19. Both conserved end residues are part of each CDR3. D genes are given only for firm matches. Rows may omit the clone size; those that give it use once, few, many or a size class.

J gene,clone size,D gene,CDR3 length,V gene,CDR3 protein,CDR3 DNA
TRBJ2-5,.,TRBD2,19,TRBV19,CASSTEGLAGVYQEGTQYF,TGTGCCAGTAGTACCGAAGGACTAGCGGGAGTCTACCAAGAGGGGACCCAGTACTTC
TRBJ2-3,.,TRBD2,18,TRBV4-1,CASSQTSGVETSTDTQYF,TGCGCCAGCAGCCAGACTAGCGGGGTAGAGACTAGCACAGATACGCAGTATTTT
TRBJ1-1,.,TRBD1,15,TRBV7-2,CASSLNRGLNTEAFF,TGTGCCAGCAGCTTGAACAGGGGCTTGAACACTGAAGCTTTCTTT
TRBJ2-3,.,TRBD2,16,TRBV18,CASSPGLAASTDTQYF,TGTGCCAGCTCACCCGGACTAGCGGCTAGCACAGATACGCAGTATTTT
TRBJ2-7,.,TRBD2,14,TRBV9,CASSRSGKDYEQYF,TGTGCCAGCAGCCGTAGCGGGAAGGACTACGAGCAGTACTTC
TRBJ1-3,.,.,13,TRBV7-6,CASSKNTGNTIYF,TGTGCCAGCAGCAAAAATACAGGAAACACCATATATTTT
TRBJ1-6,.,TRBD1,15,TRBV6-5,CASSYSRTGDSPLHF,TGTGCCAGCAGTTACTCTAGGACAGGGGATTCACCCCTCCACTTT
TRBJ2-1,.,TRBD2,16,TRBV3-1/TRBV3-2,CASSQDGGRAYNEQFF,TGTGCCAGCAGCCAAGATGGTGGGAGGGCCTACAATGAGCAGTTCTTC
TRBJ2-3,.,TRBD2,16,TRBV5-1,CASSLGLAGVTDTQYF,TGCGCCAGCAGCCTTGGACTAGCGGGAGTCACAGATACGCAGTATTTT
TRBJ1-5,.,.,13,TRBV19,CASNIQGNQPQHF,TGTGCCAGTAATATCCAGGGCAATCAGCCCCAGCATTTT
TRBJ2-2,few,.,14,TRBV2,CASTEGRGIGELFF,TGTGCCAGCACGGAGGGGAGAGGGATCGGGGAGCTGTTTTTT
TRBJ2-7,.,.,12,TRBV12-3/TRBV12-4,CASSPSSYEQYF,TGTGCCAGCAGCCCTAGCTCCTACGAGCAGTACTTC
TRBJ1-2,.,TRBD1,15,TRBV7-2,CASAPSGQGSGGYTF,TGTGCCAGCGCCCCTTCGGGACAGGGGTCGGGCGGCTACACCTTC
TRBJ1-1,.,TRBD1,13,TRBV24-1,CATSRPGTVEAFF,TGTGCCACCAGTCGGCCTGGGACAGTTGAAGCTTTCTTT
TRBJ2-1,.,.,12,TRBV4-2,CASSQGRGEQFF,TGTGCCAGCAGCCAAGGAAGAGGGGAGCAGTTCTTC
TRBJ2-3,.,TRBD2,15,TRBV5-1,CASSSSGASTDTQYF,TGCGCCAGCAGCTCTAGCGGTGCTAGCACAGATACGCAGTATTTT
TRBJ1-4,.,.,15,TRBV7-6,CASRESLDSNEKLFF,TGTGCCAGCAGAGAAAGTCTGGACAGTAATGAAAAACTGTTTTTT
TRBJ1-1,.,TRBD1,15,TRBV7-9,CASSKRQGTNTEAFF,TGTGCCAGCAGCAAACGACAGGGGACGAACACTGAAGCTTTCTTT
TRBJ1-5,.,.,14,TRBV5-8,CASSLFVGNQPQHF,TGTGCCAGCAGCTTGTTCGTCGGGAATCAGCCCCAGCATTTT
TRBJ1-4,.,.,14,TRBV28,CASSSTATNEKLFF,TGTGCCAGCAGTTCGACAGCAACTAATGAAAAACTGTTTTTT
TRBJ1-2,few,TRBD1,12,TRBV7-6,CASRGQGNGYTF,TGTGCCAGCAGGGGACAGGGCAATGGCTACACCTTC
TRBJ1-1,.,.,14,TRBV19,CASSAGLMNTEAFF,TGTGCCAGTAGTGCGGGACTTATGAACACTGAAGCTTTCTTT
TRBJ1-1,.,.,13,TRBV18,CASSPRVDTEAFF,TGTGCCAGCTCACCCCGGGTGGACACTGAAGCTTTCTTT
TRBJ2-1,.,TRBD2,16,TRBV6-5,CASSYSTSGTYNEQFF,TGTGCCAGCAGTTACTCGACTAGCGGGACCTACAATGAGCAGTTCTTC
TRBJ2-7,.,.,15,TRBV9,CASNLGGEFSYEQYF,TGTGCCAGCAATTTAGGAGGGGAATTCTCCTACGAGCAGTACTTC
TRBJ1-1,.,TRBD1,15,TRBV5-1,CASSPQGASGAEAFF,TGCGCCAGCAGCCCCCAGGGGGCCTCCGGCGCTGAAGCTTTCTTT
TRBJ1-2,.,TRBD1,15,TRBV19,CASSILRIFFRDSNF,TGTGCCAGTAGTATATTGCGCATCTTTTTCCGGGACAGCAACTTC
TRBJ1-5,once,.,14,TRBV11-2,CASSSSGGNQPQHF,TGTGCCAGCAGCTCCTCAGGGGGCAATCAGCCCCAGCATTTT
TRBJ2-7,.,TRBD2,18,TRBV11-2,CASSPEGIRTSGSYEQYF,TGTGCCAGCAGCCCCGAAGGTATTCGGACTAGCGGCTCCTACGAGCAGTACTTC
TRBJ1-4,.,.,14,TRBV27,CASSLSWGGEKLFF,TGTGCCAGCAGTTTATCGTGGGGGGGGGAAAAACTGTTTTTT
TRBJ2-5,.,.,14,TRBV7-2,CASSLPGRVETQYF,TGTGCCAGCAGCTTACCCGGCCGGGTTGAGACCCAGTACTTC
TRBJ2-5,.,.,13,TRBV4-3,CASSRGDQETQYF,TGCGCCAGCAGCCGTGGAGATCAAGAGACCCAGTACTTC
TRBJ1-3,.,.,15,TRBV7-9,CASSLDLGTGNTIYF,TGTGCCAGCAGCTTAGACCTCGGTACTGGAAACACCATATATTTT
TRBJ2-1,.,.,11,TRBV6-2/TRBV6-3,CASSGNNEQFF,TGTGCCAGCAGCGGCAACAATGAGCAGTTCTTC
TRBJ2-5,.,.,15,TRBV9,CASSSWGGLQETQYF,TGTGCCAGCAGCAGCTGGGGGGGCTTACAAGAGACCCAGTACTTC
TRBJ2-7,.,.,11,TRBV5-6,CASSAGLKQYF,TGTGCCAGCAGCGCTGGACTCAAGCAGTACTTC
TRBJ2-5,.,.,14,TRBV3-1/TRBV3-2,CASSQAEGGETQYF,TGTGCCAGCAGCCAAGCGGAGGGAGGAGAGACCCAGTACTTC
TRBJ1-2,.,.,14,TRBV28,CASTQGGAFEGYTF,TGTGCCAGCACTCAGGGAGGGGCTTTCGAAGGCTACACCTTC
TRBJ2-2,.,TRBD1,15,TRBV5-1,CASSRGQVNTGELFF,TGCGCCAGCAGTAGGGGACAGGTGAACACCGGGGAGCTGTTTTTT
TRBJ1-1,once,TRBD1,12,TRBV6-5,CASSDRGPRAFF,TGTGCCAGCAGCGACAGGGGCCCCAGAGCTTTCTTT
TRBJ2-1,.,.,12,TRBV19,CASSIGLTEQFF,TGTGCCAGTAGTATAGGACTCACCGAGCAGTTCTTC
TRBJ2-1,.,TRBD2,17,TRBV7-3,CASSLSFAGGDHNEQFF,TGTGCCAGCAGCCTCAGTTTTGCGGGAGGGGACCACAATGAGCAGTTCTTC
TRBJ2-7,.,.,13,TRBV2,CASKAELGYEQYF,TGTGCCAGCAAAGCGGAACTGGGCTACGAGCAGTACTTC
TRBJ2-1,.,TRBD1,15,TRBV3-1/TRBV3-2,CASSHPQGAYNEQFF,TGTGCCAGCAGCCATCCCCAGGGGGCCTACAATGAGCAGTTCTTC
TRBJ2-2,few,.,14,TRBV3-1/TRBV3-2,CASSQGQITGELFF,TGTGCCAGCAGCCAAGGACAGATCACCGGGGAGCTGTTTTTT
TRBJ1-6,.,.,14,TRBV19,CASSIDRGYSPLHF,TGTGCCAGTAGTATAGATAGGGGTTATTCACCCCTCCACTTT
TRBJ2-7,.,.,15,TRBV30,CAWSDNQGFAYEQYF,TGTGCCTGGAGTGACAATCAGGGGTTCGCCTACGAGCAGTACTTC
TRBJ1-3,.,.,12,TRBV4-2,CASSHKGNTIYF,TGTGCCAGCAGCCATAAAGGAAACACCATATATTTT
TRBJ1-2,.,.,14,TRBV11-2,CASSRQPVDYGYTF,TGTGCCAGCAGTCGACAGCCTGTGGACTATGGCTACACCTTC
TRBJ2-1,once,.,13,TRBV5-6,CASSLWLGHEQFF,TGTGCCAGCAGCTTGTGGTTGGGCCATGAGCAGTTCTTC
TRBJ2-7,.,.,13,TRBV5-1,CASSLASLREQYF,TGCGCCAGCAGCTTGGCCTCACTAAGGGAGCAGTACTTC
TRBJ2-3,.,.,14,TRBV4-2,CASSPSLETDTQYF,TGTGCCAGCAGCCCCTCACTAGAAACAGATACGCAGTATTTT